This T cell receptor beta chain was identified in a study of tumor-infiltrating lymphocytes in primary liver carcinoma. This clonotype was counted only a few times. The researchers produced TCR beta cDNA from around 500 ng total RNA with a constant-region primer. Three nested multiplex PCR rounds, a slightly modified ARM-PCR method, built the TCR beta libraries. It was with TRBV1-TRBV30 forward primers and a C-beta reverse primer that the first two PCR rounds were run, at 10 to 11 cycles each. A single record per CDR3 protein comes from TCRdb applying MiXCR to the multiplex PCR reads. The data show some 43,000 distinct CDR3 sequences, about two thirds seen once. The CDR3 is 16 residues long. CDR1 and CDR2 (germline): SGHRS, YFSETQ. V lost 0 bases, J lost 0 bases, and 6 bases stayed unmatched. Between roughly 20 and 33 mg of unsorted bulk tissue served as the source from which RNA and DNA were co-extracted.

The sequenced sample consisted of liver tumor tissue from sampling region 5. The subset denotes: tumor region T5, tumor centre. This clonotype was sampled from a man aged 35 to 55 with primary liver carcinoma and hepatitis B virus infection. This chain uses TRBV5-1 with TRBJ2-7, with TRBD2 identical over 7 bases. CDR3 sequence: CASSLEAGGSSYEQYF. CDR3 nucleotide sequence: TGCGCCAGCAGCTTGGAAGCCGGGGGGAGCTCCTACGAGCAGTACTTC.